This T cell receptor beta chain appears in the sequencing data of a study of T-cell memory formation after mild COVID-19. Whole-study results and caveats: Clonal second-wave expansions that peaked on day 37 had unconfirmed SARS-CoV-2 specificity.

TCRdb recomputed calls from the 5' RACE reads with MiXCR, one row per CDR3 protein. The sample contains roughly 170,000 distinct CDR3 sequences, about 18% of which appear only once. The count of this clonotype is one. Antigen specificity is unknown. The germline CDR1 and CDR2 sequences are SGHTA and FQGTGA. This CDR3 spans 17 amino acids. With V trimmed by 1 base and J by 6 bases, 10 bases remained unmatched. The V and J genes are TRBV7-3 and TRBJ2-1, with 9 bases lining up with TRBD2. This receptor was obtained from a man younger than 35 who had mild COVID-19 (a few samples of this study predate the infection). Cell type and time point are not known. The sequencing input was PBMCs or a T cell subset sorted from them (not recorded which). CDR3 nucleotide sequence: TGTGCCAGCAGCTTAAGGGGAACCGGGACTAGCAGCAATGAGCAGTTCTTC. This encodes CASSLRGTGTSSNEQFF.